The TCR beta chain under discussion was sequenced for a study of T cell changes during pregnancy in multiple sclerosis. CDR3 size: 13 residues. The germline V gene encodes CDR1 MGHDK and CDR2 SYGVNS. Trimming cost V 4 bases and J 6 bases, with 11 bases left between them. Libraries were prepared by immunoSEQ multiplex PCR; TCRdb keeps only in-frame clonotypes and omits some of them. The sample shows 50,000 or so clones, just under 95% of them seen only once. The clonotype was recovered from a female donor with multiple sclerosis, enrolled in a pregnancy study. This specimen consisted of CD8+ T cells from peripheral blood mononuclear cells, obtained in the first trimester of pregnancy. The chain recombines TRBV25-1 with TRBJ2-3; D is possibly TRBD1 (5 bases). The CDR3 DNA reads as TGTGCCAGCAGTGTGGGGCTCCGGGATACGCAGTATTTT. This sequence encodes CASSVGLRDTQYF. Complete variable domain (other parts from reference TRBV25-1 and TRBJ2-3): EADIYQTPRYLVIGTGKKITLECSQTMGHDKMYWYQQDPGMELHLIHYSYGVNSTEKGDLSSESTVSRIRTEHFPLTLESARPSHTSQYLCASSVGLRDTQYFGPGTRLTVL.